This TCR beta chain was captured in a study of cytomegalovirus exposure and HLA in healthy donors (dated by TCRdb to about 2017). The study in broad terms: An earlier analysis of roughly 500 of the donors reported 276 Gb of sequence data and about 120 million unique TCR beta sequences obtained from approximately 180 million T cells. Roughly 300 gigabases of sequencing data and 75 million to 85 million unique TCR sequences made up an early release that covered 640 HLA-typed donors. Of the 300 to 450 genotyped donors, over 65% fell in the genetic ancestry cluster associated with self-reported Caucasian donors. The aim of the study was to test whether cataloging public T cell receptors could identify signatures of past pathogen exposure. The study profiled the T cell repertoires of 500 to 800 subjects by immunosequencing and related them to cytomegalovirus serostatus. In addition to the first cohort of several hundred subjects, a separate validation cohort of 120 different subjects was used. The study combined high-throughput TCR immunosequencing, statistical association of individual TCRs with disease status, and machine learning to predict cytomegalovirus infection status. In a later analysis, previously published TCR beta repertoires from roughly 710 donors were re-analyzed and high-resolution HLA genotyping was added so that TCR occurrence patterns could be studied. Rather than drawing on any new phenotypic data, the later analysis identified candidate immune exposures from TCR beta sequences and the way those sequences occurred across donors. An earlier analysis of about 620 of the donors applied high-throughput TCR beta sequencing to assess whether each TCR beta V gene segment acted as functional or pseudogenic. Donor age, sex, ethnicity and CMV serostatus were collected together with the repertoire data. Genome-wide SNP genotypes for about 65% of the 666 donors were used in a later genetic analysis, which treated that subset as a discovery cohort. All discovery cohort repertoires had been generated using a single sequencing platform. HLA typing included class I and class II loci at four-digit resolution. Typing coverage varied by locus: about 620-630 donors for A, B, C, DRB1 and DQB1; approximately 500 for DQA1; more than 600 for DPA1; around 450 for DPB1. About five DR-DQ haplotypes were treated as single units for association and clustering because of strong linkage in the cohort. Among roughly 400 genotyped donors of the cohort, an average of approximately 250,000 unique TCR beta nucleotide sequences were sequenced per donor, roughly a sixth of them non-productive.

About this clone: The target of this receptor is not known. No much larger clonotype is one base removed from it; base qualities were not supplied.

Unmatched junction bases come to 8, with V trimmed by 3 bases and J by 4 bases. Counted from cysteine to phenylalanine, this CDR3 has 15 amino acids. Here the CDR3 DNA is all that survives: 45 bases in frame from base 1. The germline V gene (reference sequence) gives CDR1 as LNHDA and CDR2 as SQIVND. The cohort comprised 666 healthy bone marrow donors. At the time of sampling, all cohort members were nominally healthy, though unrecorded immune exposures were likely present. The donor was CMV seronegative and belonged to the group of under 400 seronegative cohort members. Each donor provided a peripheral blood sample, and peripheral blood mononuclear cells were used for TCR beta sequencing. The Qiagen DNeasy Blood Extraction Kit was used to extract genomic DNA from the blood cell samples. Library preparation used the immunoSEQ multiplex PCR assay. For the multiplex PCR, a mixture combining 60 forward primers for TCR Vbeta segments and 13 reverse primers for TCR Jbeta segments was used. A multiplex PCR assay on genomic DNA amplified the CDR3 region of rearranged TCR beta genes. Amplified TCR beta libraries were sequenced as 87-base-pair reads on the Illumina HiSeq System. As for the authors' bioinformatics: A later analysis tallied 70 million to 100 million unique TCR beta chains across the 660 or so repertoires, and some 10 million of those chains were shared by two or more donors. Raw reads were error-corrected and collapsed into unique sequences by a nearest-neighbor algorithm in which closely related sequences were merged to remove PCR and sequencing errors. V, D and J gene segments were assigned by aligning CDR3 sequences to IMGT reference sequences. For a sequence to be retained, a match of at least six nucleotides was required to both a V gene segment and a J gene segment. Rearrangements were classified as productive when the CDR3 lacked stop codons and remained in frame with V and J, and all other rearrangements were classified as non-productive. Following IMGT convention, CDR3 was defined as the stretch from the second conserved V-encoded cysteine up to the conserved J-encoded phenylalanine. In an earlier analysis of around 570 of the donors, sequences lacking an unambiguous match to a single V gene segment were excluded. In an earlier analysis of around 590 of the donors, a V segment was called functional when productive rearrangements were above 56.7%, and segregating when the standard deviation between donors exceeded 5%. A statistical classification framework was built for diagnosing cytomegalovirus status from the catalog of TCR beta chain sequences. In a later analysis, TCR nucleotide sequences were compared against IMGT/GENE-DB human TR gene sequences so that V and J genes could be assigned. In a later analysis, CDR3 sequences and most-parsimonious VDJ recombination scenarios were assigned using the TCRdist pipeline. In a later analysis, each TCR beta chain was defined by its CDR3 amino acid sequence together with its V-gene family, and reads lacking a unique V-gene family were excluded. To address suspected cross-contamination and a sequencing artifact, a later analysis removed roughly 640 highly shared, low-generation-probability nucleotide sequences. In a later analysis, a clonal expansion index for each public chain was calculated from normalized within-repertoire ranks of inferred template counts. In a later analysis, generation probabilities were computed using a VDJ recombination model fitted to out-of-frame rearrangements, and the results were checked against IGoR. Hypergeometric tests were used in a later analysis to score TCR-TCR, TCR-HLA and TCR-CMV co-occurrence, with a repertoire-size bias correction applied to the TCR pairs. In a later analysis, false discovery rates were estimated by permuting HLA or CMV assignments 20 times. A later analysis grouped co-occurring TCRs with DBSCAN, adding TCRdist sequence similarity when clustering within HLA-allele-positive subsets. For co-occurrence clustering, repertoires with fewer than 30,000 or more than 120,000 public chains were excluded, along with a handful of repertoires with anomalous nucleotide sharing. Held by TCRdb, this immuneACCESS table contains in-frame sequences only and omits some clones. Under half of the omission traces to an unresolved V gene where checked; the cause of the rest is unknown. V and J calls and clone size are as listed in that table; D and trimming were resolved from the DNA. The sample table contains roughly 190,000 clones; only one count was recorded for about nine tenths of them. Approximately 0.98% of the sample is held by the ten biggest clonotypes.

Summary of the overall study and its limitations: A further reported finding was that TCR beta sequences accurately predicted the HLA-A and HLA-B alleles for most subjects in the first cohort. The study gave a list of over 150 TCR beta chains associated with cytomegalovirus. In this cohort, only TCR beta chains were sequenced, and detectable features were limited by the absence of alpha or paired-chain data. According to a later analysis, most CMV-associated TCR beta chains appeared to be HLA-restricted, and the HLA associations seemed to be driven largely by CMV exposure. An association between a missense DCLRE1C variant and V-gene and J-gene trimming of TCR beta chains was found in a later genetic analysis and replicated in an independent cohort. Across donors, most TCR sequences were observed very rarely, whereas some public TCRs were present in many individuals. Broadly in line with IMGT annotations, most TCR beta V segments showed up in productive rearrangements about 87% or about 30% of the time in an earlier analysis of roughly 590 of the donors. Because some donors lacked HLA typing at each locus, the association tests relied only on the typed subset. Three of the identified cytomegalovirus-associated TCR beta chains were confirmed in vitro to be specific for cytomegalovirus antigens. A later genetic analysis reported fewer N-insertions in productive TCRs among donors in an Asian-associated ancestry cluster than the roughly 650-donor mean. At a false discovery rate of 0.05, a later analysis linked about 16,000 TCR beta sequences to specific HLA alleles. A later analysis reported that several top co-occurrence clusters appeared linked to parvovirus B19, influenza, CMV and Epstein-Barr virus. The only immune exposure information available for the cohort was CMV serostatus. Correlated functional status among segregating V segments might be attributable to linkage disequilibrium, but an unknown experimental factor could not be ruled out. The 87-base-pair reads could not distinguish some IMGT-functional V segments, including TRBV6-2 and TRBV6-3, so those segments were excluded. According to the authors, the approach could potentially be generalized to other disease states and immunological phenotypes. According to a later analysis, TCR association rates differed among HLA loci, with DRB1 alleles showing the most associated TCRs and HLA-C alleles showing the fewest. A cluster of highly shared sequence variants was judged likely to be a technical artifact of the sequencing pipeline. A later analysis found that HLA-associated TCR beta chains were more clonally expanded and had lower generation probabilities than equally common non-associated chains. Presence/absence analyses assumed roughly uniform sequencing depth across donors, an assumption that may not hold. Cytomegalovirus status was reported to be diagnosed by the classifier with high specificity and sensitivity in both the original and validation cohorts. Because counts were too low, 15 to 20 rarely observed V segments, including chromosome 9 orphons, were left out of the earlier analysis of some 600 of the donors. When HLA alleles, especially DR and DQ, strongly co-occurred, attributing TCR associations to individual alleles was difficult.

The material sequenced was PBMCs. The sequence was collected from a boy between 2 and 10 years old in good health and CMV-seronegative. The chain links TRBV19 with TRBJ2-7, with 8 central nucleotides matching TRBD2. The nucleotides read TGTGCCAGTAGTATCAAGACGGGAGGGTCGTACGAGCAGTACTTC. It specifies CASSIKTGGSYEQYF.